These T cell receptor beta chains were read from a single sample in a study of shared clonotypes between healthy human individuals. Sequenced by immunoSEQ multiplex PCR; TCRdb stores in-frame clones only, minus some. The table includes hundreds of thousands of clones, approximately 74% detected once. The sequenced material came from memory CD4+ T cells sorted from blood. Receptor source: a woman in her twenties or thirties in good health. Each CDR3 is given with its conserved first and last residue. Clone size is shown for a subset of rows, as once, few, many or a class of expanded clone.

clone_size v_call cdr3_aa
few TRBV29-1 CSGGGGRGKETQYF
. TRBV27 CASSQTSGRVYEQYF
. TRBV29-1 CSVRDRDRYGYTF
. TRBV29-1 CSVRGKSSYNEQFF
. TRBV28 CASSSTANQPQHF
many TRBV19 CASSTRDRRYSYGYTF
. TRBV6-1 CASSAPPGTSGSYEQYF
. TRBV5-1 CASSPGSSGYQETQYF
. TRBV4-1 CASSQARVETQYF
. TRBV4-2 CASSQDARNTQYF
few TRBV28 CASTRSGSIGYEQYF
. TRBV5-1 CASSPSAAGALPDTQYF
once TRBV10-3 CAISRNHPSTDTQYF
. TRBV5-1 CASSGRQGARTEAFF